Sequencing of this TCR beta chain was carried out in a study of blood T cell repertoires in COVID-19. The overall study: Acute-phase and convalescent COVID-19 samples originated in the United States, Italy and Spain.

Original handling: The authors estimated nucleated cell counts from reference gene primer amplification. Measured with immunoSEQ multiplex PCR; TCRdb has only the in-frame clones, and not every one. The V and J calls and clone size come from that table; D and trimming were worked out from the DNA. The sample has roughly 250,000 clones, 70% to 85% seen once. Trimming at V came to 4 bases and at J to 0 bases, leaving 2 bases not matched to a gene. CDR3 length: 15 residues. Germline values: CDR1 SGHRS, CDR2 YFSETQ. The sample taken for sequencing was peripheral blood. V usage is TRBV5-1 and J usage is TRBJ2-1; 9 positions match TRBD1. The sequence derives from an elderly woman with active or convalescent COVID-19. CDR3 in amino acids: CASSVDRGSYNEQFF. The DNA of the CDR3 is TGCGCCAGCAGCGTGGACAGGGGCTCCTACAATGAGCAGTTCTTC.